The TCR beta chain under discussion was sequenced for a study of blood T cell repertoires in COVID-19. For the study at large: Sources were T cells, B-cell-depleted T cells, or PBMCs; the material itself was cDNA or gDNA.

The CDR3 runs to 12 residues. The germline gives CDR1 SNHLY, CDR2 FYNNEI. Unmatched junction bases numbered 3, after V lost 7 bases and J lost 4 bases. Clones were sequenced by immunoSEQ multiplex PCR, and TCRdb holds only the in-frame ones, with some missing. The sample records hundreds of thousands of clones, 75% to 90% being singletons. The receptor was derived from a woman aged 18-35 years who had recovered from COVID-19. The specimen sequenced was PBMCs or T cells enriched from blood (not recorded which). The V gene is TRBV2, the J gene TRBJ1-1; TRBD1 matches at 7 bases. The CDR3 loop is CASIQGPTEAFF. DNA for the CDR3: TGTGCCAGCATACAGGGGCCCACTGAAGCTTTCTTT.